The source of this T cell receptor (beta chain) is a study of cytomegalovirus exposure and HLA in healthy donors. Study outcomes and limitations: There were some V segments, including TRBV6-2 and TRBV6-3, excluded as indistinguishable. Associated with HLA alleles at 0.05 false discovery rate in a later analysis were fewer than 20,000 TCR beta sequences. There were several of the most significant clusters that appeared linked to common viral pathogens in a later analysis.

The CDR3 length is 14 residues. CDR1 and CDR2 (germline): ENHRY, SYGVKD. V lost 4 bases to trimming and J lost 4 bases, with 11 bases between them. Of note for this clone: Antigen: not known.

Researchers ran the PCR with 60 Vbeta and 13 Jbeta primers. Sequenced by immunoSEQ multiplex PCR; TCRdb stores in-frame clones only, minus some. The data show over 150,000 clones, around 83% seen once. The sequenced sample consisted of PBMCs. The chain combines TRBV10-3 with TRBJ2-1; D unclear. The sequence was obtained from a girl aged 2-10 years in good health and CMV-seropositive. CDR3: CAISGQLEYNEQFF. The DNA of the CDR3 is TGTGCCATCAGTGGCCAACTTGAATACAATGAGCAGTTCTTC.